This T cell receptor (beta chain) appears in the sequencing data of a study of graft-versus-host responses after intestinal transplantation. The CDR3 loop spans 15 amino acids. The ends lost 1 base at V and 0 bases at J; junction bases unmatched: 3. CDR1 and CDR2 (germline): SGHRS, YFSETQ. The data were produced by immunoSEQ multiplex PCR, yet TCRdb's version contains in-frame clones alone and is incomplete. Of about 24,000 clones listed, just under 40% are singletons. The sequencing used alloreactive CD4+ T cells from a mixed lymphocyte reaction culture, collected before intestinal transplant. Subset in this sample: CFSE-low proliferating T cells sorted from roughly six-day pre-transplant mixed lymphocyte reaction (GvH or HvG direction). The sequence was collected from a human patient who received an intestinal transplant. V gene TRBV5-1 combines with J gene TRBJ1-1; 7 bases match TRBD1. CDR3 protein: CASSLTGTVNTEAFF. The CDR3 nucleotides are TGCGCCAGCAGCTTGACCGGGACAGTGAACACTGAAGCTTTCTTT.